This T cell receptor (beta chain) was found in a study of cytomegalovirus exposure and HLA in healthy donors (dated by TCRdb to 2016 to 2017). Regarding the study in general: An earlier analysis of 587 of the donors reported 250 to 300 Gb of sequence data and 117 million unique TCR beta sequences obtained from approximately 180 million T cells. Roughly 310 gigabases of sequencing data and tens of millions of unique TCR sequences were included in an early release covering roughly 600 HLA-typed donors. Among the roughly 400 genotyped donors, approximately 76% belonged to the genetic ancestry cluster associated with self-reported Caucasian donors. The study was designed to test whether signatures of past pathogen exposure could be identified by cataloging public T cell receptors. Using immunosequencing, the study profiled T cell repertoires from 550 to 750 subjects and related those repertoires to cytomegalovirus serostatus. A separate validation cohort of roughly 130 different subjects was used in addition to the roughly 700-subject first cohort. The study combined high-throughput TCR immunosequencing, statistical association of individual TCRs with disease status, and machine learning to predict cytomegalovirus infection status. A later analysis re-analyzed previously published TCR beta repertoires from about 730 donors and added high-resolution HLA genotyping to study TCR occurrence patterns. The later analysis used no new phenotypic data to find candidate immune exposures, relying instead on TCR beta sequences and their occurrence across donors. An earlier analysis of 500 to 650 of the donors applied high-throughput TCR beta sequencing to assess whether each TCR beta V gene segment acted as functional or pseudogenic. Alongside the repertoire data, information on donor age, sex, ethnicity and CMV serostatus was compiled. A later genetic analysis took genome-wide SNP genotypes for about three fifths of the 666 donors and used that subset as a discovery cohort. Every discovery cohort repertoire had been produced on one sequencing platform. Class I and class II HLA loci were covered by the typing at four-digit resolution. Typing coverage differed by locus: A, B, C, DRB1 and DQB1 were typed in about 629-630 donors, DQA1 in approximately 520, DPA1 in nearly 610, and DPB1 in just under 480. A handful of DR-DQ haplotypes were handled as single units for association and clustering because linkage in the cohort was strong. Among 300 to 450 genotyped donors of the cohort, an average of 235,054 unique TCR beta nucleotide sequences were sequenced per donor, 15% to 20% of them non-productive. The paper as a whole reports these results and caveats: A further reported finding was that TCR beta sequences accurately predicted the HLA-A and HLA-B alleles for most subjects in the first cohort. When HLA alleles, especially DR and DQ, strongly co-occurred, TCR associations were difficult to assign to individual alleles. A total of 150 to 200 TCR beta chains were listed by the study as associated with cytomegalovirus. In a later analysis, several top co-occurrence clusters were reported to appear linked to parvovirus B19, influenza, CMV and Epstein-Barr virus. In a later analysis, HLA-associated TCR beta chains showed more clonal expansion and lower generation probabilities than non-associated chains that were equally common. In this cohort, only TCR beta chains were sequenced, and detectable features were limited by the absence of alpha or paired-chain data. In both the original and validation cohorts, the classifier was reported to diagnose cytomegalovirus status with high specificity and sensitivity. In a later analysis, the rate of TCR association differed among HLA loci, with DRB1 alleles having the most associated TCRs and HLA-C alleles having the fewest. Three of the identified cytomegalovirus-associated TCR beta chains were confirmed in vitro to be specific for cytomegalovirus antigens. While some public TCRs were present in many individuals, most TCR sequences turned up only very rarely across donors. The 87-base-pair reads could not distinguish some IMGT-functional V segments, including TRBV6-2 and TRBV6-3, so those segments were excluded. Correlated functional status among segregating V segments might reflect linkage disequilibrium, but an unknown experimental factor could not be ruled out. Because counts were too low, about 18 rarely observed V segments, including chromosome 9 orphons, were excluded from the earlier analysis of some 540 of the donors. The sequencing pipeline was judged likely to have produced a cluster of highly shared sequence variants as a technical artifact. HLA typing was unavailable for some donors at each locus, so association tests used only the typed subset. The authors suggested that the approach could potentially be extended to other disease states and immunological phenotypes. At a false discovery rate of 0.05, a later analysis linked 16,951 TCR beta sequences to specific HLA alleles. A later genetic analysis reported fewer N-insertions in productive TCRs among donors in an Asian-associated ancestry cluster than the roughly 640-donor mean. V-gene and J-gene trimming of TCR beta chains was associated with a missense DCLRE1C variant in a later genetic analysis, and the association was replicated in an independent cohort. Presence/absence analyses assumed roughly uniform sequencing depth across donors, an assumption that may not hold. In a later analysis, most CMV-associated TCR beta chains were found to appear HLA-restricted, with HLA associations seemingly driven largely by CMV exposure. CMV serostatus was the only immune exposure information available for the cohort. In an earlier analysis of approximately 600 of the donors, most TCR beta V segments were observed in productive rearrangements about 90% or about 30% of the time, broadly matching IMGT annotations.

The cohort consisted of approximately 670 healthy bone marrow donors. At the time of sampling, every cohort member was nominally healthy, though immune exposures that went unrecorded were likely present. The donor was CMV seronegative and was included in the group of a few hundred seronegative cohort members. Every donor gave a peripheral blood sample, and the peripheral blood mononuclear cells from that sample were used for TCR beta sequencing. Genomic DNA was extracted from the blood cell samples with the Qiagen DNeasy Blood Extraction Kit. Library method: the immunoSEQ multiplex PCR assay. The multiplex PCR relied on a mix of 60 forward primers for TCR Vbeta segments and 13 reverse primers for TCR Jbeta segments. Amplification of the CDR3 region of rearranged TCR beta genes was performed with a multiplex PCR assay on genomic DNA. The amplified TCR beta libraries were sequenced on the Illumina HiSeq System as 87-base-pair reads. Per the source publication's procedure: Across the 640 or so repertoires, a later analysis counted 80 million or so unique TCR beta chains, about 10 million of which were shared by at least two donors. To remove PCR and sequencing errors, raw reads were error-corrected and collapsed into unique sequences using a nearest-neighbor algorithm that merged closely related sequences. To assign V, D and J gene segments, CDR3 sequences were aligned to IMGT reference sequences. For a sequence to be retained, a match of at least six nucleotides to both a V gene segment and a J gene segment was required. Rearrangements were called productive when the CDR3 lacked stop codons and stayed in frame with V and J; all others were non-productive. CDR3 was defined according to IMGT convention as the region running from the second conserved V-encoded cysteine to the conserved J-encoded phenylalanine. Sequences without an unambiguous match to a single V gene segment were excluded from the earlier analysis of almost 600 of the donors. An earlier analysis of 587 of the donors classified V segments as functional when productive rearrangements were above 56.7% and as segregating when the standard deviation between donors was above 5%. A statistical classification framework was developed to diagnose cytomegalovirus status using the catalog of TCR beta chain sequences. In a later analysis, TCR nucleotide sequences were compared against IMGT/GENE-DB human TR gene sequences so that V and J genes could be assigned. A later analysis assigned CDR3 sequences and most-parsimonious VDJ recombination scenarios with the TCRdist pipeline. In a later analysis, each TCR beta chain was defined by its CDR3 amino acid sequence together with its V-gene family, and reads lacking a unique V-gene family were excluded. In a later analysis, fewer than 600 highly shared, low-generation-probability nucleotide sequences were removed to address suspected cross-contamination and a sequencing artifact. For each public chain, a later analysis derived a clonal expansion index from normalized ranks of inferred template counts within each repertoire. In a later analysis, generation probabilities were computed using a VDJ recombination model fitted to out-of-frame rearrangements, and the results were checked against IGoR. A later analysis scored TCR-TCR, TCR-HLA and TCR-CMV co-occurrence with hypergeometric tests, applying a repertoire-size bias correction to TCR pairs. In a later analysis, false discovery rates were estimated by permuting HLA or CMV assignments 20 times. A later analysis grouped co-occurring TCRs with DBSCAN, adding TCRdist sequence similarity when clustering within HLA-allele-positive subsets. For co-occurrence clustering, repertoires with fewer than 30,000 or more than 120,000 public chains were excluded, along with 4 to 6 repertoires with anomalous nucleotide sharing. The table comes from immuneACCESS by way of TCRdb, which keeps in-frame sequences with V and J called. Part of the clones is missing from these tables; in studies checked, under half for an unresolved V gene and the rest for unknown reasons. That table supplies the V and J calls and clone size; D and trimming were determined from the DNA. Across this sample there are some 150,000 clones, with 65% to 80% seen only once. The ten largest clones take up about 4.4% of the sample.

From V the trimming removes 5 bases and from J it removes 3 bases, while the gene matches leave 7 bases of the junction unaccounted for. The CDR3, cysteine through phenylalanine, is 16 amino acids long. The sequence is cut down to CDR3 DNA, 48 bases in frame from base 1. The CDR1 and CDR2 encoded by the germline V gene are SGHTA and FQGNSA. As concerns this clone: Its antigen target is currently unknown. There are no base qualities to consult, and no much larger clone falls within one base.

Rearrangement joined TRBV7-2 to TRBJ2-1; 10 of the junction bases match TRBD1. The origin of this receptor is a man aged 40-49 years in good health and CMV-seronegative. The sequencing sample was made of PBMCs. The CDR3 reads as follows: CASSLGQGVVYNEQFF. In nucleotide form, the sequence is TGTGCCAGCAGCCTAGGACAGGGGGTCGTCTACAATGAGCAGTTCTTC. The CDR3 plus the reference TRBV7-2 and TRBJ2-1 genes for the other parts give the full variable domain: GAGVSQSPSNKVTEKGKDVELRCDPISGHTALYWYRQSLGQGLEFLIYFQGNSAPDKSGLPSDRFSAERTGGSVSTLTIQRTQQEDSAVYLCASSLGQGVVYNEQFFGPGTRLTVL.